Sequencing of this T cell receptor beta chain was carried out in a study of cytomegalovirus exposure and HLA in healthy donors. Study-wide points: Evidence from a later analysis indicated that most CMV-associated TCR beta chains looked HLA-restricted. An analysis was carried out later, and it reportedly showed fewer N-insertions in an Asian-associated ancestry cluster than the approximately 700-donor mean. Among the CMV-associated chains, a few were confirmed in vitro as specific for CMV antigens. According to an earlier analysis, most TCR beta V segments yielded productive rearrangements about 87% or about 30% of the time.

Details on this clone: Its cognate antigen is unknown.

CDR1 is SQVTM, CDR2 ANQGSEA, per germline. The CDR3 consists of 14 residues. V shed 7 bases, J shed 6 bases, and the junction held 11 bases outside the gene matches. It was with 60 Vbeta and 13 Jbeta primers that the PCR ran. Sequenced by immunoSEQ multiplex PCR; TCRdb stores in-frame clones only, minus some. The sample has about 94,000 clones, nearly 80% seen once. The sample consisted of PBMCs. This rearrangement joins TRBV29-1 to TRBJ1-1; 10 bases fit TRBD1. The receptor's source is a woman between 40 and 50 years old in good health and CMV-seronegative. CDR3 nucleotide sequence: TGCAGCGCTTCTAGGACAGGGGGAAGCGCTGAAGCTTTCTTT. Protein product: CSASRTGGSAEAFF.